The rows below give T cell receptor beta chains drawn from one sample of a study of blood T cell repertoires in COVID-19. Sequencing was performed with immunoSEQ multiplex PCR; in TCRdb, only in-frame clones are kept and a portion is missing. The table lists 59,000 or so clones, about 81% of them singletons. The sample taken for sequencing was peripheral blood. The receptors were gathered from a human donor in a cohort sampled during active COVID-19. CDR3s include the opening cysteine and the closing phenylalanine or tryptophan. Fields, in order: V gene, clone size, J gene, CDR3 protein. Only some rows state a clone size, as once, few, many or a class for expanded clones.

TRBV2	NA	TRBJ1-2	CASRGQGGYGYTF
TRBV3-1/TRBV3-2	NA	TRBJ2-7	CASSQVGGASYEQYF
TRBV3-1/TRBV3-2	NA	TRBJ1-6	CASSQGSGGSPLHF
TRBV2	NA	TRBJ2-7	CASSRLQLYEQYF
TRBV2	NA	TRBJ2-5	CASSEALGRESETQYF
TRBV6-4	NA	TRBJ2-5	CASSDLANQEAQYF
TRBV2	NA	TRBJ2-2	CASSESRAGTGELFF
TRBV2	NA	TRBJ2-2	CASNPTGSGSTGELFF
TRBV10-3	NA	TRBJ1-1	CAIMGYSDTEAFF
TRBV6-6	once	TRBJ2-5	CASSYVKTSISETQYF
TRBV11-2	NA	TRBJ2-2	CASSLQGTSGGGAGELFF
TRBV6-1	few	TRBJ1-1	CASSEALQVSAFF
TRBV5-4	NA	TRBJ2-7	CASSTGRGSSYEQYF
TRBV19	NA	TRBJ2-1	CASQRGTNEQFF
TRBV6-5	NA	TRBJ2-6	CASRPGGSGANVLTF
TRBV5-6	NA	TRBJ1-6	CASSATGESPLHF
TRBV10-2	NA	TRBJ2-7	CASTFGSSYEQYF
TRBV10-2	NA	TRBJ2-3	CASSEFRRTTDTQYF
TRBV18	NA	TRBJ2-2	CASSPPQGQGATGELFF
TRBV9	NA	TRBJ1-1	CASSSQVSMNTEAFF
TRBV3-1/TRBV3-2	NA	TRBJ2-7	CASSQTQGAPPYEQYF
TRBV3-1/TRBV3-2	NA	TRBJ1-5	CASSQGHGRNQPQHF
TRBV5-4	NA	TRBJ1-2	CASSFRQGSNYGYTF
TRBV6-5	NA	TRBJ1-4	CASRKIPRANEKLFF